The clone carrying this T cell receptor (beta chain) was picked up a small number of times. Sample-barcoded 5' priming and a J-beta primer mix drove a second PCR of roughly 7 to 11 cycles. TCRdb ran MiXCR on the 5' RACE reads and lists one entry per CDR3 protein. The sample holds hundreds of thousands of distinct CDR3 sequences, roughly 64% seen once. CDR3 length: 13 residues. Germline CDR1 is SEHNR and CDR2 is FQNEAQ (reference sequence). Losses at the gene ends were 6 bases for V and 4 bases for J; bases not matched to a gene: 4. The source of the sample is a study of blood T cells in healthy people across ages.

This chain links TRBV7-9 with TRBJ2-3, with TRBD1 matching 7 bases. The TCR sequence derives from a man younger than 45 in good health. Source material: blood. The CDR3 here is CASSSRGPDTQYF. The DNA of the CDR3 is TGTGCCAGCAGTTCAAGGGGGCCAGATACGCAGTATTTT.